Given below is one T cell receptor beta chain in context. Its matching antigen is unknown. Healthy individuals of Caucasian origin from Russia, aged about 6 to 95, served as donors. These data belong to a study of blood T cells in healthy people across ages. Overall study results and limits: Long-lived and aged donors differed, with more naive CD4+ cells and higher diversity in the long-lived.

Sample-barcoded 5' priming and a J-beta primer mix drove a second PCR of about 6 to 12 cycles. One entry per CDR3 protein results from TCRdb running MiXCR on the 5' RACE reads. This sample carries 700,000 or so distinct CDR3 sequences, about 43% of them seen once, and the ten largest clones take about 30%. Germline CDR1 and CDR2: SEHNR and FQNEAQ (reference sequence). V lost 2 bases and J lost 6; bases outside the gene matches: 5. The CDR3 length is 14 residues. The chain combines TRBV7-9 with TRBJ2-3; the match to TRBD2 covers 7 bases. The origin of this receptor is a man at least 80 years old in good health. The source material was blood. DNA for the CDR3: TGTGCCAGCAGCTTAAGCGGGGTCTCGGATACGCAGTATTTT. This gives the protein CASSLSGVSDTQYF. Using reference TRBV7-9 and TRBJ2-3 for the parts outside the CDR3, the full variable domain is DTGVSQNPRHKITKRGQNVTFRCDPISEHNRLYWYRQTLGQGPEFLTYFQNEAQLEKSRLLSDRFSAERPKGSFSTLEIQRTEQGDSAMYLCASSLSGVSDTQYFGPGTRLTVL.